These 25 T cell receptor beta chains were sequenced from one sample in a study of CD8 T cells in ankylosing spondylitis. Study results and caveats: A motif in TCR beta, a set of eight highly homologous variants, appeared characteristic of ankylosing spondylitis blood.

TCRdb reprocessed the 5' RACE reads via MiXCR and lists one record per CDR3 protein. The profile shows around 220,000 distinct CDR3 sequences, about a sixth of them singletons. Their antigen targets remain unknown. The material sequenced was blood, either unsorted or a sorted T cell fraction (not recorded which). The receptors derive from a male donor with ankylosing spondylitis.

This clonotype was seen a few times. V is TRBV4-1 and J is TRBJ2-7, with 7 positions matching TRBD1. V shed 1 base and J 5 bases; nucleotides not matched to a gene: 8. CDR1 and CDR2 from the germline V gene are MGHRA and YSYEKL. The CDR3 consists of 15 residues. CDR3 in DNA: TGCGCCAGCAGCCAAGTTCAGGGGGAGACGGACGAGCAGTACTTC. Residues: CASSQVQGETDEQYF.

This clonotype came up a few times. The rearrangement joins TRBV27 to TRBJ1-5; TRBD1 matches at 7 bases. V shed 5 bases, J shed 0 bases, and the junction held 7 bases outside the gene matches. The germline gives CDR1 MNHEY, CDR2 SMNVEV (reference sequence). The CDR3 extends over 16 amino acids. The CDR3 coding sequence is TGTGCCAGCAGTCTCAGTGGACAGGCTAGCAATCAGCCCCAGCATTTT. The encoded protein is CASSLSGQASNQPQHF.

This clonotype was counted between two and nine times. The chain couples TRBV7-9 to TRBJ1-6, with D uncertain. The germline V gene has CDR1 SEHNR and CDR2 FQNEAQ (reference sequence). V dropped 5 bases and J dropped 7 bases, with 12 bases sitting between them. The CDR3 sequence is 14 residues long. The CDR3 sequence: CASSPQLPNSPLHF. The CDR3 coding sequence is TGTGCCAGCAGCCCACAGTTACCGAATTCACCCCTCCACTTT.

This clonotype was observed many times. The chain recombines TRBV4-1 with TRBJ2-1, with a tentative D call TRBD1 (5 bases). Trimming cost V 2 bases and J 9 bases, with 8 bases left between them. The CDR3 loop spans 12 amino acids. Germline CDR1 reads MGHRA; CDR2 reads YSYEKL. CDR3 protein: CASSQQGSEQFF. In DNA form, the CDR3 reads TGCGCCAGCAGCCAACAGGGTAGTGAGCAGTTCTTC.

This clonotype was seen only a few times. This chain connects TRBV7-2 to TRBJ2-3, with 8 bases lining up with TRBD1. CDR1 is SGHTA and CDR2 is FQGNSA in the germline V gene. The V and J ends lost 0 bases and 4 bases, in that order; junction bases with no gene match: 12. This CDR3 is 18 amino acids long. CDR3 sequence reads: CASSLAGGQGYSADTQYF. Here the CDR3 DNA reads TGTGCCAGCAGCTTAGCCGGAGGACAGGGATATTCTGCAGATACGCAGTATTTT.

The chain carries TRBV20-1 and TRBJ2-7; D not resolved. The length of the CDR3 is 13 residues. Between the trimmed V and J ends, which lost 0 bases and 6 bases, there was a span of 12 bases. CDR1 is DFQATT and CDR2 is SNEGSKA in the germline V gene (reference sequence). CDR3 bases: TGCAGTGCTAGAGATCTTGTTGGGGTCGAGCAGTACTTC. Translating it yields CSARDLVGVEQYF.

The sample holds one count of this clonotype. The rearrangement links TRBV11-2 to TRBJ2-3, with TRBD2 matching over 9 bases. CDR1 is SGHAT and CDR2 is FQNNGV in the germline V gene. J was trimmed by 5 bases and V by 3 bases; bases with no gene match: 9. CDR3 length equals 16 residues. CDR3 bases: TGTGCCAGCAGCTTGACTTGCGGGGGGGCAGTAGATACGCAGTATTTT. It encodes CASSLTCGGAVDTQYF.

This clonotype was detected ten times or more. V gene TRBV5-1 combines with J gene TRBJ2-7; unclear D gene. Per germline, CDR1 SGHRS and CDR2 YFSETQ. There are 13 residues in the CDR3. V was cut by 0 bases and J by 0 bases, with 4 bases left in between. CDR3 coding DNA: TGCGCCAGCAGCTTGGACAACTCCTACGAGCAGTACTTC. Amino acid sequence: CASSLDNSYEQYF.

This clonotype turned up a few times. The chain is built from TRBV12-3 or TRBV12-4 and TRBJ1-5, with D possibly matching TRBD1 (5 bases). This CDR3 region has 14 residues. V dropped 6 bases and J dropped 2 bases, with 11 bases sitting between them. The CDR3 is CASRWGVGNQPQHF. DNA for the CDR3: TGTGCCAGCAGGTGGGGGGTGGGCAATCAGCCCCAGCATTTT.

This clonotype was found a few times. Here the CDR3 reads CASSPPLGVKTHTDTQYF. The CDR3, as DNA: TGTGCCAGCAGCCCCCCGCTCGGGGTAAAGACTCACACAGATACGCAGTATTTT. The chain links TRBV7-3 to TRBJ2-3, with a possible D match to TRBD2 (5 bases). The CDR3 sequence is 18 residues long. V dropped 5 bases and J dropped 2 bases, with 23 bases sitting between them. CDR1 is SGHTA and CDR2 is FQGTGA in the germline V gene. Looking up the rest from reference TRBV7-3 and TRBJ2-3 gives the full variable domain: GAGVSQTPSNKVTEKGKYVELRCDPISGHTALYWYRQSLGQGPEFLIYFQGTGAADDSGLPNDRFFAVRPEGSVSTLKIQRTERGDSAVYLCASSPPLGVKTHTDTQYFGPGTRLTVL.

This clonotype has a count of ten or more. The V and J genes are TRBV27 and TRBJ2-7, with D perhaps matching TRBD2 (7 bases). V shed 4 bases and J shed 4 bases, with 11 bases lying between them. Germline V CDR1 and CDR2: MNHEY, SMNVEV (reference sequence). This CDR3 has 13 amino acids. The CDR3 here is CASSWGGHYEQYF. The DNA of the CDR3 is TGTGCCAGCAGTTGGGGGGGACATTACGAGCAGTACTTC.

CDR3 coding DNA: TGTGCCACCAGCAGAAGTCGAACAGACTATGGCTACACCTTC. This translates into CATSRSRTDYGYTF. The gene calls are TRBV15 and TRBJ1-2; D is ambiguous. Trimming took off 2 bases at V and 3 bases at J, with 10 bases between the two ends. CDR1 is LNHNV and CDR2 is YYDKDF in the germline V gene (reference sequence). This CDR3 spans 14 amino acids.

This clonotype was seen only a few times. The chain combines TRBV9 with TRBJ2-1; D not resolved. Germline V gene data show CDR1 as SGDLS and CDR2 as YYNGEE. V shed 5 bases and J shed 1 base, with 10 bases lying between them. The CDR3 is 14 residues long. CDR3 bases: TGTGCCAGCAGAAGGGTGGGGTCCTACAATGAGCAGTTCTTC. Encoded protein: CASRRVGSYNEQFF.

This clonotype has only a few counts. The chain combines TRBV29-1 with TRBJ2-5; D perhaps matches TRBD1 (6 bases). Germline lookup yields CDR1 SQVTM and CDR2 ANQGSEA. The CDR3 sequence is 14 residues long. V dropped 6 bases and J dropped 0 bases, with 14 bases sitting between them. CDR3 sequence: CSVDSGVDQETQYF. The CDR3 DNA reads TGCAGCGTCGACTCAGGGGTGGACCAAGAGACCCAGTACTTC. Full variable domain (rest looked up from reference TRBV29-1 and TRBJ2-5): SAVISQKPSRDICQRGTSLTIQCQVDSQVTMMFWYRQQPGQSLTLIATANQGSEATYESGFVIDKFPISRPNLTFSTLTVSNMSPEDSSIYLCSVDSGVDQETQYFGPGTRLLVL.

V is TRBV6-2 or TRBV6-3 and J is TRBJ2-3; 11 nucleotides align to TRBD2. Germline CDR1 reads MNHEY; CDR2 reads SVGEGT. CDR3 length: 19 residues. Losses at the gene ends were 5 bases for V and 2 bases for J; bases not matched to a gene: 15. The CDR3 nucleotides read TGTGCCAGCAGTCCTCTCAGCACGTTAGCGGGAGGGATCACAGATACGCAGTATTTT. This encodes CASSPLSTLAGGITDTQYF.

V and J are TRBV7-8 and TRBJ2-5; a weak D match, TRBD2 (6 bases). V lost 4 bases, J lost 5 bases, and 14 bases lay in between. Looked up from germline, CDR1 is SGHVS and CDR2 is FQNEAQ. The length of the CDR3 is 14 residues. The CDR3 nucleotides read TGTGCCAGCAGCTCAGGACTACCTGGGGAGACCCAGTACTTC. This gives the protein CASSSGLPGETQYF.

The CDR3 DNA is TGTGCCAGCAGCCCGGATAGCGGGAGTGGCAATGAGCAGTTCTTC. It is translated as CASSPDSGSGNEQFF. The chain is built from TRBV7-3 and TRBJ2-1, with 9 bases matching TRBD2. This CDR3 spans 15 amino acids. J lost 6 bases, V lost 5 bases, and 8 bases had no gene match. Germline V lookup: CDR1 SGHTA, CDR2 FQGTGA.

This clonotype is medium-sized (0.01 to 0.1%) within its sample. The chain uses TRBV4-3 and TRBJ2-2; the D is unclear. The germline V gene encodes CDR1 LGHNA and CDR2 YSLEER. V was shortened by 0 bases and J by 1 base, with 12 bases between the two germline ends. This CDR3 comprises 17 residues. CDR3: CASSQDLTAWNTGELFF. The CDR3 DNA follows: TGCGCCAGCAGCCAAGATTTAACAGCCTGGAACACCGGGGAGCTGTTTTTT.

This clonotype has a handful of counts. The chain uses TRBV11-2 and TRBJ2-2; D unresolved. The V gene lost 5 bases and the J gene lost 4 bases, with 8 bases spanning the gap. The germline CDR1 and CDR2 sequences are SGHAT and FQNNGV. This CDR3 has 13 amino acids. Written as DNA, the CDR3 is TGTGCCAGCAGCCCAATGAGCACCGGGGAGCTGTTTTTT. Translated, it gives CASSPMSTGELFF.

Note on this clonotype: This CDR3 fails to terminate in the conserved phenylalanine or tryptophan, so it likely reflects a read error. It is unclear where the CDR3 begins or ends on the DNA, so no DNA is shown, and the CDR3 is as TCRdb lists it. V usage is TRBV7-8 and J usage is TRBJ2-5; the D call in the table, TRBD1, was not verified against the DNA. The CDR3 has 14 amino acids, counting both end residues. The germline V gene has CDR1 SGHVS and CDR2 FQNEAQ. CDR3 sequence: CATRESASVGPSDL.

The rearrangement uses TRBV25-1 and TRBJ1-3; D is possibly TRBD1 (6 bases). Germline V gene sequence: CDR1 MGHDK, CDR2 SYGVNS. Trimming took 4 bases from V and 7 from J, leaving 14 bases between them. The CDR3 sequence is 14 residues long. CDR3 residues: CASSVGGWYNTIYF. The CDR3 DNA is TGTGCCAGCAGTGTGGGGGGCTGGTACAACACCATATATTTT.

There are a few counts of this clonotype. The J gene is TRBJ2-2, the V gene TRBV13, with a possible D match to TRBD2 (5 bases). The V end lost 4 bases, the J end lost 4 bases, and 7 bases lay between the germline ends. The CDR3 sequence is 13 residues long. Germline V gene lookup returns CDR1 PRHDT and CDR2 FYEKMQ (reference sequence). In DNA, the CDR3 is TGTGCCAGCAGCTCGGACTCCACCGGGGAGCTGTTTTTT. Translating gives CASSSDSTGELFF.

The chain has TRBV19 and TRBJ2-1; D is unresolved. V lost 1 base and J lost 5, with 12 bases in between. The CDR3 contains 15 residues. Germline V gene data show CDR1 as LNHDA and CDR2 as SQIVND (reference sequence). CDR3 bases: TGTGCCAGTAGTATAGCGGGTAGCAACAACAATGAGCAGTTCTTC. Its protein product is CASSIAGSNNNEQFF.

J is TRBJ1-5 and V is TRBV12-3 or TRBV12-4, with a weak D call TRBD1 (5 bases). Trimming took 5 bases from V and 4 from J, leaving 18 bases between them. This CDR3 is 16 amino acids long. The DNA of the CDR3 is TGTGCCAGCAGTCCTCTTCGATGGGGGGGGAATCAGCCCCAGCATTTT. This translates into CASSPLRWGGNQPQHF.

In this sample, this clonotype turned up a few times. The chain has TRBV4-1 and TRBJ2-1; TRBD2 aligns across 8 bases. The V gene's germline CDR1 is MGHRA and CDR2 YSYEKL. J was trimmed by 2 bases and V by 0 bases; bases with no gene match: 6. CDR3 length: 17 residues. CDR3 nucleotide sequence: TGCGCCAGCAGCCAAGAGGGCCGGGGGGGGCCCTACAATGAGCAGTTCTTC. This gives the protein CASSQEGRGGPYNEQFF.